This T cell receptor (beta chain) is from a study of T cell changes during pregnancy in multiple sclerosis. The V gene lost 0 bases and the J gene lost 8 bases, with 3 bases spanning the gap. The V gene's germline CDR1 is SGHNT and CDR2 YYREEE (reference sequence). The CDR3 is made up of 11 amino acids. Measured with immunoSEQ multiplex PCR; TCRdb has only the in-frame clones, and not every one. The sample has roughly 69,000 clones, about 91% seen once. The sequence was collected from a female donor with multiple sclerosis, enrolled in a pregnancy study. The chain couples TRBV5-4 to TRBJ2-1; D is uncertain. The source material was peripheral blood, sampled after pregnancy. As DNA, the CDR3 is TGTGCCAGCAGCTTGGTCGATGAGCAGTTCTTC. It is translated as CASSLVDEQFF.